These T cell receptor beta chains were read from a single sample in a study of control samples from healthy donors and cancer patients. Libraries were prepared by immunoSEQ multiplex PCR; TCRdb keeps only in-frame clonotypes and omits some of them. This sample has approximately 170,000 clones, with roughly 90% found just once. Source material: blood. The receptors here all came from a woman in her twenties or thirties in good health. Both conserved end residues are part of each CDR3. The order of the fields is V gene, clone size, D gene, J gene, CDR3 DNA, CDR3 protein. A D gene is named only where the DNA matches it firmly. Size is stated for part of the rows, as once, few or many counts, or as a class when the clone is expanded.

TRBV6-5	-	-	TRBJ2-3	TGTGCCAGCCGAGTCGCGGAGCTCTCCACAGATACGCAGTATTTT	CASRVAELSTDTQYF
TRBV19	-	-	TRBJ1-1	TGTGCCAGTAGTTCCGGGGGGAACACTGAAGCTTTCTTT	CASSSGGNTEAFF
TRBV6-5	-	-	TRBJ1-1	TGTGCCAGCAGTTACTCGACGTTGGGTAACACTGAAGCTTTCTTT	CASSYSTLGNTEAFF
TRBV3-1/TRBV3-2	-	-	TRBJ2-1	TGTGCCAGCAGCTTTCCCTCCGGGGTCGGGACCAATGAGCAGTTCTTC	CASSFPSGVGTNEQFF
TRBV30	-	-	TRBJ2-7	TGTGCCTGGAGTGTCGAGGACAGAACCTACGAGCAGTACTTC	CAWSVEDRTYEQYF
TRBV6-1	-	-	TRBJ2-7	TGTGCCAGCAGTGAAGAGGGGGGGCCCCTCTACGAGCAGTACTTC	CASSEEGGPLYEQYF
TRBV24-1	-	-	TRBJ1-2	TGTGCCACCAGTGATCCCGGGTCGCTAGGAAAAGGCTACACCTTC	CATSDPGSLGKGYTF
TRBV28	-	-	TRBJ2-3	TGTGCCAGCAGTAGTGCCGTCACAGATACGCAGTATTTT	CASSSAVTDTQYF
TRBV18	-	-	TRBJ1-2	TGTGCCAGCTCCCTTACGGCCCCGGATTCTAACTATGGCTACACCTTC	CASSLTAPDSNYGYTF
TRBV11-3	-	-	TRBJ2-2	TGTGCCAGCAGCTTAAAGTCTCGGAACACCGGGGAGCTGTTTTTT	CASSLKSRNTGELFF
TRBV12-2	few	-	TRBJ2-7	TGTGCAAGTCGCCCTCGTGGCTACGAGCAGTACTTC	CASRPRGYEQYF
TRBV7-8	-	TRBD2	TRBJ2-1	TGTGCCAGCAGCAAGGGACTAGCGGAGTACAATGAGCAGTTCTTC	CASSKGLAEYNEQFF
TRBV7-2	-	-	TRBJ1-5	TGTGCCAGCAGCTTAAGATCCGATCAGCCCCAGCATTTT	CASSLRSDQPQHF
TRBV4-1	-	-	TRBJ1-6	TGCGCCAGCAGCCAAGATCCAGGGAGAACCTATAATTCACCCCTCCACTTT	CASSQDPGRTYNSPLHF
TRBV28	-	-	TRBJ2-2	TGTGCCAGCAGCCCCGCGCGGATCCACACCGGGGAGCTGTTTTTT	CASSPARIHTGELFF
TRBV4-1	-	-	TRBJ1-2	TGCGCCAGCAGCCAAGGCTTCTTTCCGGGACTCCCAGAAGGCTACACCTTC	CASSQGFFPGLPEGYTF
TRBV28	-	TRBD2	TRBJ2-1	TGTGCCAGCAGTTCCTCCCACCTCCAAGTGGCTAGCGGGAGCTACAATGAGCAGTTCTTC	CASSSSHLQVASGSYNEQFF
TRBV24-1	-	-	TRBJ1-4	TGTGCCACCGGGAGCGCAGGGGATGAAAAACTGTTTTTT	CATGSAGDEKLFF
TRBV11-2	-	-	TRBJ1-4	TGTGCCAGCAGCCATTACAGGGTAGTTGGAGAAAAACTGTTTTTT	CASSHYRVVGEKLFF
TRBV15	-	-	TRBJ2-7	TGTGCCACCAGCAGGGGCGGGAACGAGCAGTACTTC	CATSRGGNEQYF
TRBV7-8	-	-	TRBJ2-7	TGTGCCAGCAGCCCTAGACAGGAACTCTCCTACGAGCAGTACTTC	CASSPRQELSYEQYF
TRBV9	-	TRBD1	TRBJ2-5	TGTGCCAGCAGCTCCCGGACAGGGTCGGAGACCCAGTACTTC	CASSSRTGSETQYF
TRBV19	once	-	TRBJ1-5	TGTGCCAGTATGGTAGGGGGAAGCAATCAGCCCCAGCATTTT	CASMVGGSNQPQHF
TRBV13	-	TRBD2	TRBJ2-5	TGTGCCAGCAGCGCATCCGGGACTAGCCTTGAGACCCAGTACTTC	CASSASGTSLETQYF
TRBV12-3/TRBV12-4	-	TRBD1	TRBJ1-1	TGTGCCAGCAGTTTCCCAGGGGGCACTGAAGCTTTCTTT	CASSFPGGTEAFF
TRBV7-2	once	-	TRBJ2-2	TGTGCCAGCAGTCTCCCTGGGGGTGGCGGGGAGCTGTTTTTT	CASSLPGGGGELFF
TRBV9	-	TRBD2	TRBJ2-4	TGTGCCAGCAGCGTAGACCCTAGCGGGGGGAACATTCAGTACTTC	CASSVDPSGGNIQYF
TRBV14	many	-	TRBJ1-1	TGTGCCAGCAGCCTGCTTCGAGGGAACACTGAAGCTTTCTTT	CASSLLRGNTEAFF
TRBV28	-	TRBD2	TRBJ2-1	TGTGCCAGCAGTTTGCGGGATAGGACTAGCGGGAGGGCCGGGAAGAATGAGCAGTTCTTC	CASSLRDRTSGRAGKNEQFF